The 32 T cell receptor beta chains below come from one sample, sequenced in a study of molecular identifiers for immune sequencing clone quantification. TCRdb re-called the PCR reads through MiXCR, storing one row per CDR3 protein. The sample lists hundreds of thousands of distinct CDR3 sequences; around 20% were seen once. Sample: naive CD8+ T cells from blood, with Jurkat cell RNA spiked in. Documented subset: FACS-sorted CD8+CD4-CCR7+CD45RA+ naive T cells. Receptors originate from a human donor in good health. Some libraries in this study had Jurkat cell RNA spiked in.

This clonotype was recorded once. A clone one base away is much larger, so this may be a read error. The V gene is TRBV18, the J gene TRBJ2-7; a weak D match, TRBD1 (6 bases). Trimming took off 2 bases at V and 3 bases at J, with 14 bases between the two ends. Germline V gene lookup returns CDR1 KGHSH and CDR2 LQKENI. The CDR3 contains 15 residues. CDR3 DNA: TGTGCCAGCTCACCAGGGGCAGGGGACAACTACGAGCAGTACTTC. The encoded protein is CASSPGAGDNYEQYF.

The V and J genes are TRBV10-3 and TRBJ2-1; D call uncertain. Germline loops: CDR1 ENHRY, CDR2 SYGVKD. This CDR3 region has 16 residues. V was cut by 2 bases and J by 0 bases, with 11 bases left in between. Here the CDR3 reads CAISEDSRSSYNEQFF. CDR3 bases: TGTGCCATCAGTGAGGACTCGCGCAGCTCCTACAATGAGCAGTTCTTC.

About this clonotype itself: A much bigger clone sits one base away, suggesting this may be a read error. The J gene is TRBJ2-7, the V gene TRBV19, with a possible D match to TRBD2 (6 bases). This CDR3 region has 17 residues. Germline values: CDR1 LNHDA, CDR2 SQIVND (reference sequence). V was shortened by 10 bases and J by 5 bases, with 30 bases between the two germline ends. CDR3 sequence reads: CAIPASGDAYRSHEQYF. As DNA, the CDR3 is TGTGCCATTCCCGCATCGGGGGACGCTTACCGGTCCCACGAGCAGTACTTC.

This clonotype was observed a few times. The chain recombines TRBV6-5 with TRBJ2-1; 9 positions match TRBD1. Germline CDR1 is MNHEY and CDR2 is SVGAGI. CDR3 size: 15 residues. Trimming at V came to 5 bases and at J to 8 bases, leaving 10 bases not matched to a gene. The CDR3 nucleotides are TGTGCCAGCAGTGGCTCCGGGACAGGGCGCGATGAGCAGTTCTTC. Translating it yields CASSGSGTGRDEQFF.

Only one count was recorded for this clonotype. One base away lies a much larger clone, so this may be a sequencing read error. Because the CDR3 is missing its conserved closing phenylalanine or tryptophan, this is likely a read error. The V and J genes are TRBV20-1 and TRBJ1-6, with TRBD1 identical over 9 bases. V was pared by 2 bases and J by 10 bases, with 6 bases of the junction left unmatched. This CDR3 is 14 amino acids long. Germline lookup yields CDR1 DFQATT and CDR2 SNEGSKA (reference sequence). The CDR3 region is CSARKDRGVSPLHL. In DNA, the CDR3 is TGCAGTGCTAGAAAGGACAGGGGAGTCTCACCCCTCCACTTG.

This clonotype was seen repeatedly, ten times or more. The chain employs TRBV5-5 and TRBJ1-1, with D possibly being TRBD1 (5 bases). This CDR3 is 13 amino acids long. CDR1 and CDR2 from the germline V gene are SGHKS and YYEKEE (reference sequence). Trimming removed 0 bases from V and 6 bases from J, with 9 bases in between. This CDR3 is CASSLAGDAEAFF. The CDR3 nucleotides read TGTGCCAGCAGCTTGGCCGGGGACGCTGAAGCTTTCTTT.

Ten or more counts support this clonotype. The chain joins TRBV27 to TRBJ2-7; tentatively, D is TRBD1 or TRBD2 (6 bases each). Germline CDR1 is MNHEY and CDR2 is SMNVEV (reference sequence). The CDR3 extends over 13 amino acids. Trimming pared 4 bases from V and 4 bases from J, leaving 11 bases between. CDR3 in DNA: TGTGCCAGCAGTTGGGGGGCGCGTTACGAGCAGTACTTC. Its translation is CASSWGARYEQYF.

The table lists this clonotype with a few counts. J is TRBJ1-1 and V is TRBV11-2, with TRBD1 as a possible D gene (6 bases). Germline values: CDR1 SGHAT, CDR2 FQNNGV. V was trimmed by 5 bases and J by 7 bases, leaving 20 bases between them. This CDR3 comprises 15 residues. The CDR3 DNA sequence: TGTGCCAGCAGCCTGGGGACAATCAAAGGAGATGAAGCTTTCTTT. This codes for CASSLGTIKGDEAFF.

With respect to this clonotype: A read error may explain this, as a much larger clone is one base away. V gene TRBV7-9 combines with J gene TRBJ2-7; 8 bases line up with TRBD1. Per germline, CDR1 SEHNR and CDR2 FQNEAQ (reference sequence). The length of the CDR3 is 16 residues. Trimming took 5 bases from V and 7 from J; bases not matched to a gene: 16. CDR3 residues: CASSPRQWTGTEEQYF. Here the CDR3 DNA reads TGTGCCAGCAGCCCCCGACAGTGGACAGGGACGGAAGAGCAGTACTTC.

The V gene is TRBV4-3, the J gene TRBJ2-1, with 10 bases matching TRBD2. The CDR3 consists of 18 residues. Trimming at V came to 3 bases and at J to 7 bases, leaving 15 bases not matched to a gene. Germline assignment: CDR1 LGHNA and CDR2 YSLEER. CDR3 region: CASSQAGLAVTLGNEQFF. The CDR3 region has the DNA TGCGCCAGCAGCCAGGCCGGACTAGCGGTTACTTTAGGGAATGAGCAGTTCTTC.

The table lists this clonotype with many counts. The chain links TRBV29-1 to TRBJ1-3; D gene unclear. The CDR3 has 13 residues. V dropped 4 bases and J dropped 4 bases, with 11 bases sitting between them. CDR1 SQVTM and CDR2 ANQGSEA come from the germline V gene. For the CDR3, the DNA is TGCAGCGTTGTATTCACAGCGGGAAACACCATATATTTT. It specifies CSVVFTAGNTIYF.

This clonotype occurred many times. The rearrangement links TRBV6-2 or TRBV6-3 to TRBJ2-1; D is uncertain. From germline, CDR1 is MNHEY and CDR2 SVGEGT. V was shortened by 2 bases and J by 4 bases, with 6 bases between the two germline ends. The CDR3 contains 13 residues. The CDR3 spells CASSYGKYNEQFF. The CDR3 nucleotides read TGTGCCAGCAGTTACGGGAAATACAATGAGCAGTTCTTC.

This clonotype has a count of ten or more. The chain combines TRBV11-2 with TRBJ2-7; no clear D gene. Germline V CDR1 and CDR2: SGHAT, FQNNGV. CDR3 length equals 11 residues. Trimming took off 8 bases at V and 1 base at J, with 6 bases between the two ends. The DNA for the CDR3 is TGTGCCAGCCAGAGTTCCTACGAGCAGTACTTC. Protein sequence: CASQSSYEQYF. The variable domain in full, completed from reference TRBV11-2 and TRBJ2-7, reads EAGVAQSPRYKIIEKRQSVAFWCNPISGHATLYWYQQILGQGPKLLIQFQNNGVVDDSQLPKDRFSAERLKGVDSTLKIQPAKLEDSAVYLCASQSSYEQYFGPGTRLTVT.

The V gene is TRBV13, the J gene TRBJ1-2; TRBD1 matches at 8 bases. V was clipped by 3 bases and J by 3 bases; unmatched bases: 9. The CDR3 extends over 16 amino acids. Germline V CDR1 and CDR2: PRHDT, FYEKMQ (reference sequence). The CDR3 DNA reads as TGTGCCAGCAGCTTGGCAGGGGGCGGTATAGACTATGGCTACACCTTC. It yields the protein CASSLAGGGIDYGYTF.

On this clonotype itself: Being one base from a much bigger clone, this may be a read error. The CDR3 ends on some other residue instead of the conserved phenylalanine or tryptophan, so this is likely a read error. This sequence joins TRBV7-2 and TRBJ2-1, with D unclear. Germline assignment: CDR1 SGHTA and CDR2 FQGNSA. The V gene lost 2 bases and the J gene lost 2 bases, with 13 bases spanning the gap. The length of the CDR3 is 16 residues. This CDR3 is CASSLISHPTYNEQFL. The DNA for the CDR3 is TGTGCCAGCAGCTTAATCTCTCACCCAACCTACAATGAGCAGTTCCTC.

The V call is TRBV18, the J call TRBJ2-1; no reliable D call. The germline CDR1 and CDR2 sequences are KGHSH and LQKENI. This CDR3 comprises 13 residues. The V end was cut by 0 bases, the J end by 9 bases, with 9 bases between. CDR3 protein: CASSPPSGIEQFF. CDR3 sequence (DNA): TGTGCCAGCTCACCACCGTCTGGAATTGAGCAGTTCTTC.

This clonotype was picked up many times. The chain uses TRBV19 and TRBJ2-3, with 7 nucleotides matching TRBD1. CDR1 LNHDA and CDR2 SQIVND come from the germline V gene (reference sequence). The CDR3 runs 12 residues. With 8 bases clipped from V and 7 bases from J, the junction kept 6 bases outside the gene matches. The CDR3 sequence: CASHDRAYTQYF. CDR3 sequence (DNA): TGTGCCAGTCATGACAGGGCGTATACGCAGTATTTT.

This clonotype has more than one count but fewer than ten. CDR3 DNA: TGTGCCAGCAGGCCCAGACTAGCGGCCTCCTACGAGCAGTACTTC. Encoded protein: CASRPRLAASYEQYF. The chain is built from TRBV27 and TRBJ2-7, with 9 bases aligning to TRBD2. The J segment lost 0 bases and the V segment lost 6 bases, leaving 6 bases of the junction unmatched. CDR1 is MNHEY, CDR2 SMNVEV, per germline (reference sequence). This CDR3 has 15 residues.

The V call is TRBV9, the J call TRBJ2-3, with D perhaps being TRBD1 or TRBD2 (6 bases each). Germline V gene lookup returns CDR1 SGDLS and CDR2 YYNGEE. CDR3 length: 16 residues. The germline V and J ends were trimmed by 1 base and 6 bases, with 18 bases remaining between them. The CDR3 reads CASSVQDEGGWDTQYF. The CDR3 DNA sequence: TGTGCCAGCAGCGTACAGGATGAGGGGGGCTGGGATACGCAGTATTTT.

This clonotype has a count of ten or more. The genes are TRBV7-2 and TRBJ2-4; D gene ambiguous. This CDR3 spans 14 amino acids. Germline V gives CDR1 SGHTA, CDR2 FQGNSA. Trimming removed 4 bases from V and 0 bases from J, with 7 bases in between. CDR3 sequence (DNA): TGTGCCAGCAGCTCCTTCCGAGCCAAAAACATTCAGTACTTC. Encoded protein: CASSSFRAKNIQYF.

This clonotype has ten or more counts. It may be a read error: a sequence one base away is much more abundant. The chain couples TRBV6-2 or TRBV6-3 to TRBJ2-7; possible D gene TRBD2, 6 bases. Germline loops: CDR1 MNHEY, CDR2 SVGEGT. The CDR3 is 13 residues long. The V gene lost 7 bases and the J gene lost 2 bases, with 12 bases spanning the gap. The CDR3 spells CASNPGLTYEQYF. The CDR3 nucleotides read TGTGCCAGCAACCCGGGACTTACCTACGAGCAGTACTTC.

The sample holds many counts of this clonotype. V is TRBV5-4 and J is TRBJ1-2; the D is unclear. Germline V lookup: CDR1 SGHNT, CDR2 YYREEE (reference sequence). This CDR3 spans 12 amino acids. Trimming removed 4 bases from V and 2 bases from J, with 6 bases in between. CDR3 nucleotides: TGTGCCAGCAGCCAGGAAAACTATGGCTACACCTTC. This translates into CASSQENYGYTF.

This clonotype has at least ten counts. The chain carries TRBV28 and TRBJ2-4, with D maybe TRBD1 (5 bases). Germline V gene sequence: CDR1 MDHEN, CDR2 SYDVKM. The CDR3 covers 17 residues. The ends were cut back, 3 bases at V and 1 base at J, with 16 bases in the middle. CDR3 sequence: CASSFEGAVGAKNIQYF. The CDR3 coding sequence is TGTGCCAGCAGTTTTGAAGGGGCCGTGGGGGCCAAAAACATTCAGTACTTC.

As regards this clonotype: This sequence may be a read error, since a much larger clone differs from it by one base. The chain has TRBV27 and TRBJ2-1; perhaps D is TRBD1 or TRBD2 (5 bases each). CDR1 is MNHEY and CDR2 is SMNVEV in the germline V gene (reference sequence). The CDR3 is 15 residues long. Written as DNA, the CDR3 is TGTGCCAGCAGTTTAGGTAGTTGGGGGTACAATGAGCAGTCCTTC. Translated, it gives CASSLGSWGYNEQSF.

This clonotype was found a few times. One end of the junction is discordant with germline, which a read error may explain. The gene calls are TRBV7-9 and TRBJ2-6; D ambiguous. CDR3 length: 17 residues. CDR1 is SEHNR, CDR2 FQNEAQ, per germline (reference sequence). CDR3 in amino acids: CVSSLVVRTSGANVLTF. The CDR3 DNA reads TGTGTCAGCAGCTTAGTGGTCCGAACCTCTGGGGCCAACGTCCTGACTTTC.

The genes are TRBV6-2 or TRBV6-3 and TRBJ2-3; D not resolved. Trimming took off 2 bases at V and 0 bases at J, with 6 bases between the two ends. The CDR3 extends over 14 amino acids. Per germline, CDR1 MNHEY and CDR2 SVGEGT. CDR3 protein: CASSYRSSTDTQYF. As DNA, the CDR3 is TGTGCCAGCAGTTACAGATCAAGCACAGATACGCAGTATTTT.

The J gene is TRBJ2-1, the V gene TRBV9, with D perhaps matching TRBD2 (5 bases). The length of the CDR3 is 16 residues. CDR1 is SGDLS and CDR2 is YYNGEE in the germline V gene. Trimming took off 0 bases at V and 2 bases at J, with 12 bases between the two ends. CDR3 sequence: CASSVEGGSAYNEQFF. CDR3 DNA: TGTGCCAGCAGCGTAGAGGGCGGGTCAGCCTACAATGAGCAGTTCTTC.

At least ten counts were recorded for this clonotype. Written as DNA, the CDR3 is TGTGCCAGCAGTGAACCGACAGCAGCTAACTATGGCTACACCTTC. It translates to CASSEPTAANYGYTF. The chain recombines TRBV25-1 with TRBJ1-2; tentative D call: TRBD1 (5 bases). Trimming removed 2 bases from V and 0 bases from J, with 10 bases in between. Germline V gene data show CDR1 as MGHDK and CDR2 as SYGVNS. This CDR3 has 15 residues.

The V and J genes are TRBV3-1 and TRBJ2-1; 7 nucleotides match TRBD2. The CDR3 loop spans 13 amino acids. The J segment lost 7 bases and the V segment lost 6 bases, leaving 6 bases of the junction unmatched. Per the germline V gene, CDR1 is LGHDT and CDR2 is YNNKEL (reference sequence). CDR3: CASRLGTINEQFF. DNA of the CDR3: TGTGCCAGCAGGCTAGGGACTATTAATGAGCAGTTCTTC.

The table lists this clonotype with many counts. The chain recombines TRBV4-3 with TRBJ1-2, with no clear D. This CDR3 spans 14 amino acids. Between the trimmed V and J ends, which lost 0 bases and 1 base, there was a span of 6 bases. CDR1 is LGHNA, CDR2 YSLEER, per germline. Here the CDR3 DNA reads TGCGCCAGCAGCCAAGAAGGAAGTAACTATGGCTACACCTTC. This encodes CASSQEGSNYGYTF.

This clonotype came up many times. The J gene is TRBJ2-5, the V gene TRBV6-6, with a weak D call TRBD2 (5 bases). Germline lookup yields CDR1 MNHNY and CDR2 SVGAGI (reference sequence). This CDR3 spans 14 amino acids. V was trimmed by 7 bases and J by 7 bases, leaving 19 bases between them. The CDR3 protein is CASTLLGELWTQYF. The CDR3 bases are TGTGCCAGCACCCTACTCGGGGAGTTGTGGACCCAGTACTTC.

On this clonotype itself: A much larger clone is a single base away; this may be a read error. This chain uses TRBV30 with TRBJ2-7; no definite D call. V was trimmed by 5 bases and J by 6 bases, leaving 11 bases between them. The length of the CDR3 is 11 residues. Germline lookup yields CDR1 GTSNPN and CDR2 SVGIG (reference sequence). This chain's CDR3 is CAWSEEAEQYF. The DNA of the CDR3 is TGTGCCTGGTCTGAAGAGGCCGAGCAGTACTTC. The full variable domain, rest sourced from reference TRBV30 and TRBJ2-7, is SQTIHQWPATLVQPVGSPLSLECTVEGTSNPNLYWYRQAAGRGLQLLFYSVGIGQISSEVPQNLSASRPQDRQFILSSKKLLLSDSGFYLCAWSEEAEQYFGPGTRLTVT.